This T cell receptor (beta chain) was sequenced in a study of shared clonotypes between healthy human individuals. Study results and limitations: The represented genetic and exposure-history diversity was limited by the small number of donors.

Every unsorted PBMC PCR replicate was loaded with 300 ng DNA, about 30,000 T cell genomes. The protocol was immunoSEQ multiplex PCR, while the TCRdb copy is restricted to in-frame clones and leaves out a portion. The top ten hold about an eighth of the sample, which has nearly 500,000 clones, 76% seen once. Nashville, Tennessee was home to all donors, each a Caucasian adult. About this clone itself: Its antigen is still unknown.

The junction had 3 bases not matched to a gene; V was cut back by 0 bases and J by 6 bases. This CDR3 spans 14 amino acids. Germline V CDR1 and CDR2: SGHDT, YYEEEE. The specimen was PBMCs. This clonotype originated in a middle-aged woman in good health. Some clones in this sample may be carry-over from other donors' samples. The chain links TRBV5-6 to TRBJ2-3; 8 nucleotides line up with TRBD1. The CDR3 region has the DNA TGTGCCAGCAGCTTGGGGACAGGGATCGATACGCAGTATTTT. Encoded protein: CASSLGTGIDTQYF.